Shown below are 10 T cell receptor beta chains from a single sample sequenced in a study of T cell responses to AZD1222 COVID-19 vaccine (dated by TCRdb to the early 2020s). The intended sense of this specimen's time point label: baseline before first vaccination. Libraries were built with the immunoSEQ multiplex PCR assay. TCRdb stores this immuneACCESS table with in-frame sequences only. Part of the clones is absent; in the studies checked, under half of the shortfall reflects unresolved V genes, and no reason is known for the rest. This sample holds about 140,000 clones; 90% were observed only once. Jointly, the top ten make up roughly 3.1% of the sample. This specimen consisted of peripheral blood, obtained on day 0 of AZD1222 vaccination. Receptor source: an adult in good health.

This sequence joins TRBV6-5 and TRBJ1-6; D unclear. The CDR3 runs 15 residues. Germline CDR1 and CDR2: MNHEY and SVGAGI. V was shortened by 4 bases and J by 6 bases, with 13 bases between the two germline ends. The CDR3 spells CASSWVDGFNSPLHF. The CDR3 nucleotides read TGTGCCAGCAGTTGGGTGGACGGATTTAATTCACCCCTCCACTTT.

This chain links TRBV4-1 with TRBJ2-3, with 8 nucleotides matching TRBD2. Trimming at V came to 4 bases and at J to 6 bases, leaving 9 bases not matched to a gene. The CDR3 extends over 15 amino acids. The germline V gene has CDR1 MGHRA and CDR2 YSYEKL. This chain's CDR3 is CASSPGVGGADTQYF. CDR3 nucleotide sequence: TGCGCCAGCAGCCCTGGGGTCGGGGGGGCGGATACGCAGTATTTT.

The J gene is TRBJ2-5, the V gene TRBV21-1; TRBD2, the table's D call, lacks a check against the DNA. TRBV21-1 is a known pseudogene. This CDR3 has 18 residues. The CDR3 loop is CASSKDESLSGGEETQYF. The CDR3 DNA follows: TGTGCCAGCAGCAAAGACGAGTCCCTTAGCGGGGGGGAAGAGACCCAGTACTTC.

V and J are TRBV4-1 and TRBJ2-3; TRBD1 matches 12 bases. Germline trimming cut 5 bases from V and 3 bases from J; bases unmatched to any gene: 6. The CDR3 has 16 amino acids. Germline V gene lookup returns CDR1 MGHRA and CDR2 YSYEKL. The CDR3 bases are TGCGCCAGCAGCTACAGGGGACAGGGGGCAACAGATACGCAGTATTTT. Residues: CASSYRGQGATDTQYF.

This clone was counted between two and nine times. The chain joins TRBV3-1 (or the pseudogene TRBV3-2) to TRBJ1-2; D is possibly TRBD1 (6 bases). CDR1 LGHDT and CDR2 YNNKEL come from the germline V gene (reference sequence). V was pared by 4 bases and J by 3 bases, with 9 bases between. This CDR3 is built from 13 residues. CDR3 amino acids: CASSLRQDYGYTF. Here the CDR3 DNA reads TGTGCCAGCAGCCTACGACAGGACTATGGCTACACCTTC.

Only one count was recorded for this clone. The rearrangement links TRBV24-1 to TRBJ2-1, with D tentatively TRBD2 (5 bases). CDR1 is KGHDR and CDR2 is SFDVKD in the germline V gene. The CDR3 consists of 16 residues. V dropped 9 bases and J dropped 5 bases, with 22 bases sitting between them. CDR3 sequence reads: CATSKAPAGIDNEQFF. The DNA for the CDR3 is TGTGCCACCTCAAAAGCGCCCGCGGGCATAGACAATGAGCAGTTCTTC.

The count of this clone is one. The CDR3: CASSEGPGLEQYF. The DNA for the CDR3 is TGTGCCAGCAGTGAAGGACCGGGGCTCGAGCAGTACTTC. V is TRBV6-4 and J is TRBJ2-7; D tentatively fits TRBD1 or TRBD2 (5 bases each). CDR3 length equals 13 residues. V gave up 3 bases and J gave up 6 bases, with 12 bases separating them. CDR1 is MRHNA and CDR2 is SNTAGT in the germline V gene.

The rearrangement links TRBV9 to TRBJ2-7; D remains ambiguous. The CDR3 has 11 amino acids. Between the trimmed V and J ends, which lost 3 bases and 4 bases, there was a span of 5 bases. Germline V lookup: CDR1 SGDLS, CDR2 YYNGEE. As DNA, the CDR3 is TGTGCCAGCAGCGCCGGATACGAGCAGTACTTC. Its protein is CASSAGYEQYF.

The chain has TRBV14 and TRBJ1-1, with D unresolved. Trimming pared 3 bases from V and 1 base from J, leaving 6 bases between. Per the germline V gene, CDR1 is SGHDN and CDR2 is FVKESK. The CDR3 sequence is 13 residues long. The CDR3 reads CASSHWRNTEAFF. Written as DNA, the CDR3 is TGTGCCAGCAGCCATTGGAGGAACACTGAAGCTTTCTTT.

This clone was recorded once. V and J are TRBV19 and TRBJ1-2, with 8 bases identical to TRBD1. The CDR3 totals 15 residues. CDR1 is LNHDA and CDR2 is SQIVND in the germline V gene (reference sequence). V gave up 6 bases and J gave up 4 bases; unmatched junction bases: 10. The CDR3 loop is CASSRGQGITYGYTF. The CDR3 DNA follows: TGTGCCAGTAGCAGAGGACAGGGTATCACCTATGGCTACACCTTC.